Listed below are T cell receptor beta chains from one sample, sequenced in a study of blood T cell repertoires in COVID-19. The protocol was immunoSEQ multiplex PCR, while the TCRdb copy is restricted to in-frame clones and leaves out a portion. The data show roughly 320,000 clones, with approximately 85% seen just once and about 7% held by the top ten. The sequenced material came from peripheral blood. The receptors originated from a human donor in a cohort sampled during active COVID-19. CDR3s include the opening cysteine and the closing phenylalanine or tryptophan. D genes are given only for firm matches. The size field is filled for only some rows; it gives once, few, many or a size class.

J: TRBJ1-1
D: TRBD1
V: TRBV5-4
size: -
CDR3: CASSYGQVAEAFF
DNA: TGTGCCAGCAGCTACGGACAGGTTGCTGAAGCTTTCTTT

J: TRBJ2-4
D: -
V: TRBV21-1
size: -
CDR3: CASPIRTSGGKDIQYF
DNA: TGTGCCAGCCCCATCCGGACTAGCGGGGGGAAGGACATTCAGTACTTC

J: TRBJ2-1
D: -
V: TRBV29-1
size: -
CDR3: CSVEREALGEQFF
DNA: TGCAGCGTTGAAAGGGAGGCCCTGGGTGAGCAGTTCTTC

J: TRBJ1-6
D: -
V: TRBV6-5
size: few
CDR3: CASSYWAGQNSPLHF
DNA: TGTGCCAGCAGTTACTGGGCAGGCCAAAATTCACCCCTCCACTTT

J: TRBJ2-1
D: TRBD2
V: TRBV29-1
size: -
CDR3: CSVSLGAGVNEQFF
DNA: TGCAGCGTTTCCCTCGGGGCGGGGGTTAATGAGCAGTTCTTC

J: TRBJ2-3
D: -
V: TRBV7-9
size: -
CDR3: CASSEDVSVDTQYF
DNA: TGTGCTTCATCAGAGGATGTGTCAGTAGATACGCAGTATTTT

J: TRBJ1-1
D: -
V: TRBV7-2
size: -
CDR3: CASSRQGKGTEAFF
DNA: TGTGCCAGCAGTCGTCAGGGTAAGGGCACTGAAGCTTTCTTT

J: TRBJ1-3
D: -
V: TRBV5-6
size: -
CDR3: CASSLRGGRGNTIYF
DNA: TGTGCCAGCAGCTTGCGAGGGGGTCGGGGAAACACCATATATTTT

J: TRBJ2-3
D: TRBD1
V: TRBV19
size: -
CDR3: CASRGTGSTDTQYF
DNA: TGTGCCAGTAGGGGGACAGGGAGCACAGATACGCAGTATTTT

J: TRBJ1-4
D: -
V: TRBV15
size: few
CDR3: CATSRGSGEKLFF
DNA: TGTGCCACCAGCCGCGGGTCGGGAGAAAAACTGTTTTTT

J: TRBJ1-2
D: TRBD1
V: TRBV6-5
size: -
CDR3: CASKRQGAGYTF
DNA: TGTGCCAGCAAGAGACAGGGGGCGGGCTACACCTTC

J: TRBJ1-2
D: -
V: TRBV27
size: -
CDR3: CASSLWGGRGGYTF
DNA: TGTGCCAGCAGTTTATGGGGGGGAAGGGGTGGCTACACCTTC

J: TRBJ2-7
D: -
V: TRBV27
size: once
CDR3: CASKSPTSSYEQYF
DNA: TGTGCCAGTAAGAGCCCGACTAGCTCCTACGAGCAGTACTTC

J: TRBJ2-4
D: TRBD1
V: TRBV12-5
size: -
CDR3: CASGDPDRGSTQYF
DNA: TGTGCTAGTGGTGATCCGGACAGGGGTTCAACCCAGTACTTC

J: TRBJ2-7
D: -
V: TRBV15
size: -
CDR3: CATSINRDGYEQYF
DNA: TGTGCCACCAGCATTAACAGGGATGGGTACGAGCAGTACTTC

J: TRBJ1-1
D: -
V: TRBV3-1/TRBV3-2
size: -
CDR3: CASSQGAFEAFF
DNA: TGTGCCAGCAGCCAAGGCGCCTTTGAAGCTTTCTTT

J: TRBJ2-7
D: -
V: TRBV2
size: -
CDR3: CASSERGLEQYF
DNA: TGTGCCAGCAGTGAGAGAGGACTCGAGCAGTACTTC